This T cell receptor (beta chain) was sequenced for a study of T cells after yellow fever vaccination. Study findings and constraints: Among primary-vaccination clones, most reappeared after the booster, at roughly 96% for CD4 and roughly 88% for CD8. The secondary response was weaker, and its peak arrived faster, on day 5 versus 15. Shared CD4/CD8 clonotypes were a small share, likely from convergent recombination.

Remarks on this clonotype: The antigen is not known.

As TCR cDNA was made by 5'RACE template switching, a universal primer site and UMIs were added. Each CDR3 protein gets one entry after TCRdb re-called the 5' RACE reads with MiXCR. This table holds about 110,000 distinct CDR3 sequences, more than 7.5% found once. Germline V lookup: CDR1 SGHVS, CDR2 FNYEAQ. There are 15 residues in the CDR3. V was pared by 5 bases and J by 1 base, with 9 bases between. This chain uses TRBV7-6 with TRBJ2-6; D gene uncertain. This sequence originates from a man younger than 40 who received the YFV17D yellow fever vaccine. The specimen comprised CD8+ T cells sorted from PBMCs, sampled 45 days after the yellow fever booster vaccination. The CDR3 DNA follows: TGTGCCAGCAGCGCTCTGGAGTCTGGGGCCAACGTCCTGACTTTC. It codes for CASSALESGANVLTF.